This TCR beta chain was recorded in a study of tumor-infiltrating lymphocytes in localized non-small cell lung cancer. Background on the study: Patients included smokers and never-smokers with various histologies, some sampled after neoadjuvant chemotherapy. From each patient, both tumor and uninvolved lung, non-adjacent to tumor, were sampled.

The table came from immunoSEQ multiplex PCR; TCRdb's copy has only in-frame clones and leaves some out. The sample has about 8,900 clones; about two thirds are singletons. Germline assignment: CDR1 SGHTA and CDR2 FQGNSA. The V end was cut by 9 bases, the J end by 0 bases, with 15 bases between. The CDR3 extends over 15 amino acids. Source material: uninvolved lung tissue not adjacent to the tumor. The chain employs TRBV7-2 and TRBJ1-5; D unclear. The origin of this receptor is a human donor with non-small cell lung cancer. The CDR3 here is CASLPAVNSNQPQHF. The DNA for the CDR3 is TGTGCCAGTCTCCCAGCGGTTAATAGCAATCAGCCCCAGCATTTT.